The 25 T cell receptor beta chains listed next were all sequenced from one sample in a study of OX40 agonist ivuxolimab in advanced cancers. Assay: immunoSEQ multiplex PCR; the TCRdb copy retains only in-frame clones and omits some. The repertoire holds tens of thousands of clones, with roughly 90% as singletons. The sequenced sample was CD4+ or CD8+ T cells sorted from blood, obtained in a trial of the OX40 agonist ivuxolimab. These receptors all come from an adult with an advanced solid tumor such as melanoma, head and neck, liver or kidney cancer.

V is TRBV7-6 and J is TRBJ2-2; TRBD1 matches at 7 bases. The CDR3 contains 15 residues. Germline CDR1 SGHVS, CDR2 FNYEAQ. J lost 2 bases, V lost 6 bases, and 6 bases had no gene match. CDR3 sequence (DNA): TGTGCCAGCAGTCGGGGACAGCCAAACACCGGGGAGCTGTTTTTT. Its translation is CASSRGQPNTGELFF.

The V and J genes are TRBV11-2 and TRBJ1-6, with D possibly being TRBD1 (6 bases). V lost 5 bases and J 9 bases, leaving 23 bases between the germline ends. Germline loops: CDR1 SGHAT, CDR2 FQNNGV. The CDR3 runs to 17 residues. The CDR3 DNA reads as TGTGCCAGCAGCCCATTACAAGGGACGGCACAGGGTTCACCCCTCCACTTT. Translated, it gives CASSPLQGTAQGSPLHF.

V and J are TRBV29-1 and TRBJ2-7; D is tentatively TRBD1 or TRBD2 (5 bases each). This CDR3 is 13 amino acids long. V was cut by 4 bases and J by 6 bases, with 16 bases left in between. Germline loops: CDR1 SQVTM, CDR2 ANQGSEA. CDR3 nucleotides: TGCAGCGTTGGTTGGGGGTGGGGCGCCGAGCAGTACTTC. This translates into CSVGWGWGAEQYF.

This chain connects TRBV4-2 to TRBJ2-3; 8 bases map to TRBD2. Germline trimming cut 4 bases from V and 1 base from J; bases unmatched to any gene: 4. There are 15 residues in the CDR3. The germline V gene encodes CDR1 LGHNA and CDR2 YNFKEQ. The CDR3 is CASSLKAGGTDTQYF. DNA of the CDR3: TGTGCCAGCAGCCTTAAAGCGGGGGGCACAGATACGCAGTATTTT.

This sequence joins TRBV6-1 and TRBJ2-5; D ambiguous. The CDR3 is 11 residues long. The V and J ends lost 1 base and 4 bases respectively, with 1 base between them. Germline CDR1 reads MNHNS; CDR2 reads SASEGT. The CDR3 nucleotides are TGTGCCAGCAGTGAAGGAGAGACCCAGTACTTC. Amino acid sequence: CASSEGETQYF.

J is TRBJ1-1 and V is TRBV27, with 9 bases that match TRBD1. Germline lookup yields CDR1 MNHEY and CDR2 SMNVEV (reference sequence). The CDR3 totals 15 residues. The junction had 6 bases not matched to a gene; V was cut back by 4 bases and J by 3 bases. CDR3 region: CASSSPTGGYTEAFF. The CDR3 bases are TGTGCCAGCAGTTCCCCGACAGGGGGGTACACTGAAGCTTTCTTT.

The V and J genes are TRBV27 and TRBJ1-5; no definite D call. Deletions cut 11 bases from V and 6 bases from J, with 11 bases between. Germline-derived CDR1 and CDR2 are MNHEY and SMNVEV (reference sequence). The CDR3 is 11 amino acids. The CDR3 spells CAGRVGQPQHF. CDR3 nucleotide sequence: TGTGCCGGGAGGGTTGGTCAGCCCCAGCATTTT.

The rearrangement links TRBV21-1 to TRBJ1-1; the DNA was not compared with TRBD1, the D call given in the table. TRBV21-1 is a pseudogene segment. CDR3 length: 15 residues. The CDR3 DNA reads as TGTGCCAGCAGCAAGGCGACAGGAGATGGCACTGAAGCTTTCTTT. Residues: CASSKATGDGTEAFF.

This sequence joins TRBV7-6 and TRBJ1-1; TRBD1 aligns across 8 bases. V lost 5 bases, J lost 4 bases, and 3 bases stayed unmatched. The CDR3 covers 13 residues. Germline V gene data show CDR1 as SGHVS and CDR2 as FNYEAQ. The CDR3 coding sequence is TGTGCCAGCAGCCTCGACAGGGGCACTGAAGCTTTCTTT. It yields the protein CASSLDRGTEAFF.

This chain links TRBV10-3 with TRBJ2-3; TRBD2 matches at 7 bases. The CDR3 is 16 residues long. With V trimmed by 4 bases and J by 1 base, 8 bases remained unmatched. From germline, CDR1 is ENHRY and CDR2 SYGVKD. CDR3: CAISGGSSGGTDTQYF. CDR3 bases: TGTGCCATCAGTGGGGGGTCTAGCGGAGGCACAGATACGCAGTATTTT.

V gene TRBV5-1 combines with J gene TRBJ1-1; 8 bases map to TRBD1. CDR3 length equals 15 residues. Losses at the gene ends were 0 bases for V and 1 base for J; bases not matched to a gene: 2. Germline V gene sequence: CDR1 SGHRS, CDR2 YFSETQ. The CDR3 DNA reads TGCGCCAGCAGCTTGGTAGGACAGGGGAACACTGAAGCTTTCTTT. It yields the protein CASSLVGQGNTEAFF.

The chain carries TRBV6-5 and TRBJ1-2; D may be TRBD1 (5 bases). The CDR3 spans 12 residues. Trimming cost V 3 bases and J 8 bases, with 10 bases left between them. Germline values: CDR1 MNHEY, CDR2 SVGAGI. This CDR3 is CASSYSQGGYTF. The CDR3 region has the DNA TGTGCCAGCAGTTATTCCCAGGGAGGCTACACCTTC.

The rearrangement joins TRBV15 to TRBJ2-7; D remains ambiguous. The length of the CDR3 is 13 residues. The germline CDR1 and CDR2 sequences are LNHNV and YYDKDF (reference sequence). V was trimmed by 0 bases and J by 3 bases, leaving 6 bases between them. CDR3 sequence reads: CATSREVLYEQYF. DNA of the CDR3: TGTGCCACCAGCAGAGAGGTCCTCTACGAGCAGTACTTC.

V gene TRBV5-1 combines with J gene TRBJ2-3; D not resolved. Germline V gives CDR1 SGHRS, CDR2 YFSETQ. The CDR3 covers 17 residues. V lost 2 bases to trimming and J lost 0 bases, with 16 bases between them. The CDR3 reads CASSFSAPLSSTDTQYF. Here the CDR3 DNA reads TGCGCCAGCAGCTTCTCGGCCCCTCTATCTAGCACAGATACGCAGTATTTT. The entire variable domain, with the rest obtained from reference TRBV5-1 and TRBJ2-3, is as follows: KAGVTQTPRYLIKTRGQQVTLSCSPISGHRSVSWYQQTPGQGLQFLFEYFSETQRNKGNFPGRFSGRQFSNSRSEMNVSTLELGDSALYLCASSFSAPLSSTDTQYFGPGTRLTVL.

The table lists this clone with a count of one. In DNA, the CDR3 is TGCGCCAGCAGCTGGAGCTCCTATAATTCACCCCTCCACTTT. Translating it yields CASSWSSYNSPLHF. This chain joins TRBV5-1 and TRBJ1-6, with no clear D. Germline assignment: CDR1 SGHRS and CDR2 YFSETQ. With 3 bases removed from V and 0 bases from J, the gap between germline ends came to 4 bases. CDR3 length equals 14 residues.

This chain links TRBV5-1 with TRBJ2-1; possibly TRBD1 or TRBD2 for D (6 bases each). This CDR3 contains 15 residues. Germline V CDR1 and CDR2: SGHRS, YFSETQ. The V end lost 0 bases, the J end lost 3 bases, and 10 bases lay between the germline ends. CDR3 sequence: CASSLAQGLYNEQFF. CDR3 in DNA: TGCGCCAGCAGCTTGGCACAGGGACTCTACAATGAGCAGTTCTTC. The full variable domain, completed using reference TRBV5-1 and TRBJ2-1, is KAGVTQTPRYLIKTRGQQVTLSCSPISGHRSVSWYQQTPGQGLQFLFEYFSETQRNKGNFPGRFSGRQFSNSRSEMNVSTLELGDSALYLCASSLAQGLYNEQFFGPGTRLTVL.

The genes are TRBV7-8 and TRBJ2-4, with 8 bases aligning to TRBD1. Germline-derived CDR1 and CDR2 are SGHVS and FQNEAQ. V was clipped by 1 base and J by 0 bases; unmatched bases: 2. The CDR3 contains 16 residues. The CDR3 coding sequence is TGTGCCAGCAGCTTAGTCAGGGGGCTAGCCAAAAACATTCAGTACTTC. It specifies CASSLVRGLAKNIQYF.

This chain links TRBV10-3 with TRBJ2-7; TRBD1 matches 9 bases. Per germline, CDR1 ENHRY and CDR2 SYGVKD. The CDR3 has 18 residues. The V gene end was trimmed by 6 bases and the J gene end by 4 bases; junction bases not matched to a gene: 19. As DNA, the CDR3 is TGTGCCATCAGCGCACCCCACGATAGGACAGGGGTTTCTTACGAGCAGTACTTC. Protein: CAISAPHDRTGVSYEQYF.

V usage is TRBV4-2 and J usage is TRBJ2-2; 7 positions agree with TRBD1. CDR3 length equals 16 residues. V dropped 5 bases and J dropped 1; count of bases not matched to a gene: 7. Germline-derived CDR1 and CDR2 are LGHNA and YNFKEQ. This CDR3 is CASSGLRQGNTGELFF. Written as DNA, the CDR3 is TGTGCCAGCAGCGGATTAAGACAGGGGAACACCGGGGAGCTGTTTTTT.

The chain carries TRBV9 and TRBJ2-2; no clear D gene. V was shortened by 0 bases and J by 4 bases, with 10 bases between the two germline ends. The CDR3 loop spans 15 amino acids. Germline loops: CDR1 SGDLS, CDR2 YYNGEE. The DNA of the CDR3 is TGTGCCAGCAGCGTAGGTCTAGTGGGCACCGGGGAGCTGTTTTTT. The encoded protein is CASSVGLVGTGELFF. The complete variable domain, with remaining parts taken from reference TRBV9 and TRBJ2-2, reads DSGVTQTPKHLITATGQRVTLRCSPRSGDLSVYWYQQSLDQGLQFLIQYYNGEERAKGNILERFSAQQFPDLHSELNLSSLELGDSALYFCASSVGLVGTGELFFGEGSRLTVL.

This sequence joins TRBV28 and TRBJ1-5; D unclear. Trimming took 9 bases from V and 7 from J, leaving 10 bases between them. The CDR3 has 11 amino acids. Germline CDR1 reads MDHEN; CDR2 reads SYDVKM. The CDR3 spells CARLPGQPQHF. Here the CDR3 DNA reads TGTGCCAGGCTGCCCGGGCAGCCCCAGCATTTT. Full variable domain (outside the CDR3, taken from reference TRBV28 and TRBJ1-5): DVKVTQSSRYLVKRTGEKVFLECVQDMDHENMFWYRQDPGLGLRLIYFSYDVKMKEKGDIPEGYSVSREKKERFSLILESASTNQTSMYLCARLPGQPQHFGDGTRLSIL.

This chain connects TRBV28 to TRBJ2-7; 12 positions match TRBD1. The CDR3 is 15 amino acids. In germline, CDR1 is MDHEN, CDR2 SYDVKM. V lost 5 bases, J lost 5 bases, and 7 bases stayed unmatched. The CDR3: CASSTPGQGAHEQYF. For the CDR3, the DNA is TGTGCCAGCAGTACACCGGGACAGGGGGCCCACGAGCAGTACTTC.

The J gene is TRBJ1-2, the V gene TRBV11-2, with unresolved D. V dropped 4 bases and J dropped 0 bases, with 6 bases sitting between them. The germline gives CDR1 SGHAT, CDR2 FQNNGV. This CDR3 has 13 residues. The CDR3, as DNA: TGTGCCAGCAGCTCGGGTCCTAACTATGGCTACACCTTC. This encodes CASSSGPNYGYTF.

The J gene is TRBJ1-6, the V gene TRBV11-1; D might be TRBD1 (5 bases). The CDR3 is 17 amino acids. V was shortened by 4 bases and J by 4 bases, with 17 bases between the two germline ends. Germline V gene lookup returns CDR1 SGHAT and CDR2 FQDESV (reference sequence). The CDR3, as DNA: TGTGCCAGCAGCTCCCCACCAGGGACGGATTATAATTCACCCCTCCACTTT. It is translated as CASSSPPGTDYNSPLHF.

The V call is TRBV5-5, the J call TRBJ2-3; D possibly corresponds to TRBD2 (6 bases). V was cut by 4 bases and J by 2 bases, with 11 bases left in between. CDR1 and CDR2 from the germline V gene are SGHKS and YYEKEE (reference sequence). This CDR3 region has 14 residues. The CDR3 is CASSTGGITDTQYF. The CDR3 nucleotides read TGTGCCAGCAGCACTGGCGGGATCACAGATACGCAGTATTTT.